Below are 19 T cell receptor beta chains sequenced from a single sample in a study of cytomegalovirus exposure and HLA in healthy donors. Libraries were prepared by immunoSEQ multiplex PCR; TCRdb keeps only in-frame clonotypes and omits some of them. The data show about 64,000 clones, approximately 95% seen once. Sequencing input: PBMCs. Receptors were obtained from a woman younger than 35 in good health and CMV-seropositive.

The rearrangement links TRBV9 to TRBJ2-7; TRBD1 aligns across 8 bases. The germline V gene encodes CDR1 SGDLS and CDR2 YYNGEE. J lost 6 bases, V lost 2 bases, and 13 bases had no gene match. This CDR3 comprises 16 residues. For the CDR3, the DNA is TGTGCCAGCAGCGTCCGGGACAGGTCTTTTGTGGGCGAGCAGTACTTC. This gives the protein CASSVRDRSFVGEQYF.

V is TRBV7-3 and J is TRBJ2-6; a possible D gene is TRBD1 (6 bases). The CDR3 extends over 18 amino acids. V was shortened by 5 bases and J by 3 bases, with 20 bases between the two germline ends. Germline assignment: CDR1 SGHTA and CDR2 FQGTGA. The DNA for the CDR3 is TGTGCCAGCAGCCTCAACAGGGTCCTTAATGGTGGGGCCAACGTCCTGACTTTC. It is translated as CASSLNRVLNGGANVLTF.

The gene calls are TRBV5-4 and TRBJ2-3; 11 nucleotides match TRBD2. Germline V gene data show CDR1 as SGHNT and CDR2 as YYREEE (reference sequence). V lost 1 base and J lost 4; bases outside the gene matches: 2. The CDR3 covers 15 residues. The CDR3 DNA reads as TGTGCCAGCAGCTTGCTAGCGGGAGGTGCAGATACGCAGTATTTT. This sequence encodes CASSLLAGGADTQYF.

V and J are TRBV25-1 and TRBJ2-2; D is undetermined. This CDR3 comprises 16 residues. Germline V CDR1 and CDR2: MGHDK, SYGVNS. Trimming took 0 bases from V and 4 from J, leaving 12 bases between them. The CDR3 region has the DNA TGTGCCAGCAGTGAATATGACGGTCGAGGCACCGGGGAGCTGTTTTTT. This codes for CASSEYDGRGTGELFF.

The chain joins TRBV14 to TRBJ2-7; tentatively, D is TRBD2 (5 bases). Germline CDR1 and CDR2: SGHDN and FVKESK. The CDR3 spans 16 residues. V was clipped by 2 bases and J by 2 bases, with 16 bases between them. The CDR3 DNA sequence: TGTGCCAGCAGCCAACTTCCGGGAAAGGGTGCCTACGAGCAGTACTTC. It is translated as CASSQLPGKGAYEQYF.

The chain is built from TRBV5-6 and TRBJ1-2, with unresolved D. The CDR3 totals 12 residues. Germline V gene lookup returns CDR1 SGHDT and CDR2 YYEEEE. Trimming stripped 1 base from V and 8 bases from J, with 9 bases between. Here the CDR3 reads CASSLTGGGYTF. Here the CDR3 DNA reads TGTGCCAGCAGCTTGACGGGTGGCGGCTACACCTTC.

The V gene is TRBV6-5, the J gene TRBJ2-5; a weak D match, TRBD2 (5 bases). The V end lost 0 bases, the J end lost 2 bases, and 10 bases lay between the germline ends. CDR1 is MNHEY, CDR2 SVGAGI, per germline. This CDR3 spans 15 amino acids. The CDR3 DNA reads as TGTGCCAGCAGTTACTCGTCCGGGGAACAAGAGACCCAGTACTTC. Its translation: CASSYSSGEQETQYF.

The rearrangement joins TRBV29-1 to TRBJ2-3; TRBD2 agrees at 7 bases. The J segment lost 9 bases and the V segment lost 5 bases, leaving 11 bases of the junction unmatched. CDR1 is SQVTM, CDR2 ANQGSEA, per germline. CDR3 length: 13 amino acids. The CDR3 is CSVRTRLVGTQYF. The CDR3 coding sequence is TGCAGCGTTCGGACTAGGCTAGTCGGCACGCAGTATTTT.

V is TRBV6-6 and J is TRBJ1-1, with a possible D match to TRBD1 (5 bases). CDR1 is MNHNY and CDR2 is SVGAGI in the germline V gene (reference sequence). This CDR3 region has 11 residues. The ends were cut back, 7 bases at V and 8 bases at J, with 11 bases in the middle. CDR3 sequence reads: CASTWGGEAFF. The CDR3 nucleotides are TGTGCCAGCACCTGGGGGGGAGAAGCTTTCTTT.

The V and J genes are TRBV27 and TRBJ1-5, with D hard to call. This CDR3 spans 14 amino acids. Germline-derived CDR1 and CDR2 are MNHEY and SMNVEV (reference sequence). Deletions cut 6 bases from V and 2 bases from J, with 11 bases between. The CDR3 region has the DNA TGTGCCAGCAGCCAAATCCGGGGCAATCAGCCCCAGCATTTT. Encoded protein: CASSQIRGNQPQHF.

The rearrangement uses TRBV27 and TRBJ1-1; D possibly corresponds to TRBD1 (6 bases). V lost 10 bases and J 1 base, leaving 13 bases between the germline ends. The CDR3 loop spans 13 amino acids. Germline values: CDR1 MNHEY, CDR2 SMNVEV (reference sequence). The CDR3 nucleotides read TGTGCCACCAAGCTGGGGGCGAACACTGAAGCTTTCTTT. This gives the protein CATKLGANTEAFF.

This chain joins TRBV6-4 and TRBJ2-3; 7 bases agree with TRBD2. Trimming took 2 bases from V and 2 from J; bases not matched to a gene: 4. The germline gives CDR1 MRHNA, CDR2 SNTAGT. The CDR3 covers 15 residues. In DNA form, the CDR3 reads TGTGCCAGCAGTGACAGGGCGGGAGCCACAGATACGCAGTATTTT. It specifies CASSDRAGATDTQYF.

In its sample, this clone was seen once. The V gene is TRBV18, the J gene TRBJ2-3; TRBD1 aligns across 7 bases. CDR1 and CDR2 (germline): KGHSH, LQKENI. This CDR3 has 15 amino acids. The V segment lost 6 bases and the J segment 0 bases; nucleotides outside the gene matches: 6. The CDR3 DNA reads TGTGCCAGCTCGCTCGGGACAGCCAGCACAGATACGCAGTATTTT. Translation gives CASSLGTASTDTQYF.

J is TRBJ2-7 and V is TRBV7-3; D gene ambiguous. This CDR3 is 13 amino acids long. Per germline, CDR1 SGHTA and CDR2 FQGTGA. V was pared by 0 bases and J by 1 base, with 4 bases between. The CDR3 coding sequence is TGTGCCAGCAGCTTAACCCAATCCTACGAGCAGTACTTC. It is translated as CASSLTQSYEQYF.

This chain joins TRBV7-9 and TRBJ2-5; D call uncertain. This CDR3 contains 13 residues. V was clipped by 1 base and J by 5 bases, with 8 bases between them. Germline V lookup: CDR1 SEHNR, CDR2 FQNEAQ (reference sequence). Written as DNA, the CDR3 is TGTGCCAGCAGCTTAGATCTAGTTGAGACCCAGTACTTC. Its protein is CASSLDLVETQYF.

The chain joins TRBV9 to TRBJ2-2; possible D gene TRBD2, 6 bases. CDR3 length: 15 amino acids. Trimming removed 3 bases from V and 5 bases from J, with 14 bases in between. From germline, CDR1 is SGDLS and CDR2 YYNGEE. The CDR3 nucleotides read TGTGCCAGCAGCGCTAGCGCACGGAGGACCGGGGAGCTGTTTTTT. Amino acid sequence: CASSASARRTGELFF.

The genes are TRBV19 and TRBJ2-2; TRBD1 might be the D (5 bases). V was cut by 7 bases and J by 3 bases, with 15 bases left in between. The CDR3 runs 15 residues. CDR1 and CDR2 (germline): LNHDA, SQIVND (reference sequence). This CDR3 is CASTSRQSHTGELFF. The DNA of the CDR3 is TGTGCCAGTACCTCACGACAGAGCCACACCGGGGAGCTGTTTTTT.

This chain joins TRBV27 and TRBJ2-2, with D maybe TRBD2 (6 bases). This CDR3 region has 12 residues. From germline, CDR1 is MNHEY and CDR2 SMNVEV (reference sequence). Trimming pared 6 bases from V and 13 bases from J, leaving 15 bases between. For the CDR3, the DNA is TGTGCCAGCAGGCCCAATGAGGGAGGGCTGTTTTTT. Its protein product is CASRPNEGGLFF.

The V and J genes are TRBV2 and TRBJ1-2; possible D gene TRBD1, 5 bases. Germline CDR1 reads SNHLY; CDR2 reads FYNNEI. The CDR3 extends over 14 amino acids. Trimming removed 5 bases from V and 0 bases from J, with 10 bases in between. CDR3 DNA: TGTGCCAGCAGTCAGACAGCCGCTAACTATGGCTACACCTTC. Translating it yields CASSQTAANYGYTF. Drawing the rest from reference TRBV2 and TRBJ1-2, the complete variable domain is EPEVTQTPSHQVTQMGQEVILRCVPISNHLYFYWYRQILGQKVEFLVSFYNNEISEKSEIFDDQFSVERPDGSNFTLKIRSTKLEDSAMYFCASSQTAANYGYTFGSGTRLTVV.